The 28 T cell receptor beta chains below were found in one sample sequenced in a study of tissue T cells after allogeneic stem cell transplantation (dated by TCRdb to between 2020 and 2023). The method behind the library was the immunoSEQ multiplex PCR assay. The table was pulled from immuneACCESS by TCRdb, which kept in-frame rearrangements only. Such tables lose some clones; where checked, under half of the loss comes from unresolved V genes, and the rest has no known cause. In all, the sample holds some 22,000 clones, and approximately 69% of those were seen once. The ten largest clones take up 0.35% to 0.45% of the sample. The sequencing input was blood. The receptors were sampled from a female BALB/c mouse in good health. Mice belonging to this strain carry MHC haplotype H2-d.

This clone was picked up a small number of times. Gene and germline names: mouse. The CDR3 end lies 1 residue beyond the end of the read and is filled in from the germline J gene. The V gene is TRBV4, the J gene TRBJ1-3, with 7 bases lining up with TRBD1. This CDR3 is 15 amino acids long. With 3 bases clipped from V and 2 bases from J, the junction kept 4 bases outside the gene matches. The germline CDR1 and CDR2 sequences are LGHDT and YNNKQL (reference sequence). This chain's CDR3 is CASSYLGGAGNTLYF. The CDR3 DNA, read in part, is TGTGCCAGCAGCTATTTAGGGGGCGCTGGAAATACGCTCTAT.

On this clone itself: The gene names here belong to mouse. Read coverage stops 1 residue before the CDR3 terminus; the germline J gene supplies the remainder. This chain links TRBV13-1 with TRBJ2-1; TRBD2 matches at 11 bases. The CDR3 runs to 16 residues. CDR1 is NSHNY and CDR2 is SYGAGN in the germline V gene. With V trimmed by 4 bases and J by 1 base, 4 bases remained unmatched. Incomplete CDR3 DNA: TGTGCCAGCAGTCCCGGGACTGGGGGAAACTATGCTGAGCAGTTC. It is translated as CASSPGTGGNYAEQF. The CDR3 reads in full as CASSPGTGGNYAEQFF.

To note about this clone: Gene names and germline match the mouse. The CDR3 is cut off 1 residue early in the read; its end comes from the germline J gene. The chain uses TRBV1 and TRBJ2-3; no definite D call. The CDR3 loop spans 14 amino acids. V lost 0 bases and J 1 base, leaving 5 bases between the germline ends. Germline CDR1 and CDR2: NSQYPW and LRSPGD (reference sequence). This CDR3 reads CTCSAEPGAETLYF. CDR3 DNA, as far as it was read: TGCACCTGCAGTGCAGAACCAGGTGCAGAAACGCTGTAT.

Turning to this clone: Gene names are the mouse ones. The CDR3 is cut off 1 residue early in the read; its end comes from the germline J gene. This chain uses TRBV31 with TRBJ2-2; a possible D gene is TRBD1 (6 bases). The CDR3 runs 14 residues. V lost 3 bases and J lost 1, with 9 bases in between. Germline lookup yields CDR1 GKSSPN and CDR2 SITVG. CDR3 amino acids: CAWRQGQNTGQLYF. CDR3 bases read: TGTGCCTGGAGGCAGGGACAAAACACCGGGCAGCTCTAC.

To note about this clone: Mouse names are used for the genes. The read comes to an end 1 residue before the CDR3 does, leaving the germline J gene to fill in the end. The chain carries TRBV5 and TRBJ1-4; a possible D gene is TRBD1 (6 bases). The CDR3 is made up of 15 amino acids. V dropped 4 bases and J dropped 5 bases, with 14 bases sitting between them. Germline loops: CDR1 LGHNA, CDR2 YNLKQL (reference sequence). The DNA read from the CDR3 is TGTGCCAGCAGCCCACAGGGAGGGAAGAACGAAAGATTATTT. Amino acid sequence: CASSPQGGKNERLF. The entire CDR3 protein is CASSPQGGKNERLFF.

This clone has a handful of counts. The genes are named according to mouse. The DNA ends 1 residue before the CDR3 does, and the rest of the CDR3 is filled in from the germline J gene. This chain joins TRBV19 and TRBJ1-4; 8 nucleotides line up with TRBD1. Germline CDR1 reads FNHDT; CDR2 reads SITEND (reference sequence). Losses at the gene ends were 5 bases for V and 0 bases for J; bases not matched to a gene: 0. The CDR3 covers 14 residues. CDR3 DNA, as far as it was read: TGTGCCAGCAGGGACAGGGTTTCCAACGAAAGATTATTT. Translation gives CASRDRVSNERLF. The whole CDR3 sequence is CASRDRVSNERLFF.

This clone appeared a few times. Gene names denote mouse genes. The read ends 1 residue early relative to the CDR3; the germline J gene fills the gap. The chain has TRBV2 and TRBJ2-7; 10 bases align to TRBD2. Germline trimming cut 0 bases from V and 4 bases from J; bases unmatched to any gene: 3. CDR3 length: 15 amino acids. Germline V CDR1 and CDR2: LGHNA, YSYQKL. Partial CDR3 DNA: TGTGCCAGCAGCCAAGATCTGGACTGGGGGTATGAACAGTAC. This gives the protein CASSQDLDWGYEQY. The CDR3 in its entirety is CASSQDLDWGYEQYF.

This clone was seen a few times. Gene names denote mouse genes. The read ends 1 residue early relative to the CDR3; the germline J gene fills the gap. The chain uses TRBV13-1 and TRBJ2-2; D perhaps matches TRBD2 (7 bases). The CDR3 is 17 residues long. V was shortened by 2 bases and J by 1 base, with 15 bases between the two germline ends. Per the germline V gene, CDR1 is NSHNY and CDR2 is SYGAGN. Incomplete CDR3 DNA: TGTGCCAGCAGTGAGGGGGGCGCAGGGGTAAACACCGGGCAGCTCTAC. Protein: CASSEGGAGVNTGQLY. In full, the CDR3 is CASSEGGAGVNTGQLYF.

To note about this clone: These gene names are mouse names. CDR3 DNA, as far as it was read: TGTAGTTCTAGAGATCTGGGGGGCGGTGAACAGTAC. This translates into CSSRDLGGGEQY. The CDR3 in its entirety is CSSRDLGGGEQYF. The rearrangement joins TRBV30 to TRBJ2-7, with 8 positions matching TRBD2. The CDR3 extends 1 residue past the end of the read, so its final part is completed from the germline J gene. This CDR3 has 13 amino acids. The V and J ends lost 0 bases and 6 bases, in that order; junction bases with no gene match: 4. Looked up from germline, CDR1 is SQVVS and CDR2 is ANEGSEA.

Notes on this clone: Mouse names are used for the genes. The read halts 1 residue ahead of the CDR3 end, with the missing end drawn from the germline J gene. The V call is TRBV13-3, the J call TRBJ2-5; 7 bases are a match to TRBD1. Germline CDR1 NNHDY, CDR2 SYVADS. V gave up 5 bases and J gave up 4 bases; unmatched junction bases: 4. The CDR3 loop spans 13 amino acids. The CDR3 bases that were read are TGTGCCAGCAGACCAGGGGGAGAAGACACCCAGTAC. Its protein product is CASRPGGEDTQY. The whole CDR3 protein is CASRPGGEDTQYF.

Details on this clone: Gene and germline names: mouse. CDR3: CASSQDNWGGSQNTLYF. The covered CDR3 bases are TGTGCCAGCAGCCAAGATAACTGGGGGGGTAGTCAAAACACCTTGTAC. The V and J genes are TRBV5 and TRBJ2-4; TRBD2 agrees at 10 bases. The read halts 1 residue ahead of the CDR3 end, with the missing end drawn from the germline J gene. This CDR3 is 17 amino acids long. CDR1 and CDR2 from the germline V gene are LGHNA and YNLKQL (reference sequence). V gave up 0 bases and J gave up 0 bases; unmatched junction bases: 3.

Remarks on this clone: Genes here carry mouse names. The sequenced CDR3 bases are TGTGCTAGCGCTATGGGGGACTCCGACTACACC. Its translation: CASAMGDSDYT. The CDR3 reads in full as CASAMGDSDYTF. The gene calls are TRBV29 and TRBJ1-2; perhaps TRBD1 as D (5 bases). Read data end 1 residue before the CDR3 end; the end is taken from the germline J gene. CDR1 and CDR2 (germline): MSHET, SYDVDS. CDR3 size: 12 residues. Deletions cut 8 bases from V and 3 bases from J, with 10 bases between. The variable domain in full, completed from reference TRBV29 and TRBJ1-2, reads DMKVTQMPRYLIKRMGENVLLECGQDMSHETMYWYRQDPGLGLQLIYISYDVDSNSEGDIPKGYRVSRKKREHFSLILDSAKTNQTSVYFCASAMGDSDYTFGSGTRLLVI.

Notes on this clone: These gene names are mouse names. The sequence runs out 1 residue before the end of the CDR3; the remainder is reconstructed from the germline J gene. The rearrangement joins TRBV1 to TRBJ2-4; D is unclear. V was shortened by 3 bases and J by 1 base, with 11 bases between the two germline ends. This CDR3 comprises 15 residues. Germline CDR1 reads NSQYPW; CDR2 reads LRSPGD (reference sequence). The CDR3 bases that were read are TGCACCTGCAGTGCTCCCCCCGGAGGTCAAAACACCTTGTAC. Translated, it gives CTCSAPPGGQNTLY. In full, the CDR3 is CTCSAPPGGQNTLYF.

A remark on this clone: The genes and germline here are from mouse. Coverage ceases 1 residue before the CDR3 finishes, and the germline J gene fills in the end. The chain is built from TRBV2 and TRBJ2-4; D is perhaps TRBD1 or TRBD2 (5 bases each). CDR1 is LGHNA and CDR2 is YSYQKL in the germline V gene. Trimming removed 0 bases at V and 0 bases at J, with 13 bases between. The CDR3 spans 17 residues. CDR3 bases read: TGTGCCAGCAGCCAAGAAGGGGCAGGGTCTAGTCAAAACACCTTGTAC. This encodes CASSQEGAGSSQNTLY. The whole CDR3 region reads CASSQEGAGSSQNTLYF.

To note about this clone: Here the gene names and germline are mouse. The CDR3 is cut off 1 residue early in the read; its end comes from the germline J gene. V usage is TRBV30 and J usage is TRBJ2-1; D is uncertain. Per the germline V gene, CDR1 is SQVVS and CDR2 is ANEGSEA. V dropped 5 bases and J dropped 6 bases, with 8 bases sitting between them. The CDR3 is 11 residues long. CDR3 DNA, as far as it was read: TGTAGTTCTGAGACTTTTGCTGAGCAGTTC. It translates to CSSETFAEQF. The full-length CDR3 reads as CSSETFAEQFF. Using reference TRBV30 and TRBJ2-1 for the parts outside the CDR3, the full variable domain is SVLLYQKPNRDICQSGTSLKIQCVADSQVVSMFWYQQFQEQSLMLMATANEGSEATYESGFTKDKFPISRPNLTFSTLTVNNARPGDSSIYFCSSETFAEQFFGPGTRLTVL.

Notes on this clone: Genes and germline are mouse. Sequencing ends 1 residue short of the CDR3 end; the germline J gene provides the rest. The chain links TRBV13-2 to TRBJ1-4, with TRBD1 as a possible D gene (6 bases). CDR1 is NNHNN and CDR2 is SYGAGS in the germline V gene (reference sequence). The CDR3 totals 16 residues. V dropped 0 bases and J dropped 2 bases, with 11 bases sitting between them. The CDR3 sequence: CASGDAGGGSNERLFF. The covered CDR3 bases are TGTGCCAGCGGTGATGCCGGGGGGGGCTCCAACGAAAGATTATTT.

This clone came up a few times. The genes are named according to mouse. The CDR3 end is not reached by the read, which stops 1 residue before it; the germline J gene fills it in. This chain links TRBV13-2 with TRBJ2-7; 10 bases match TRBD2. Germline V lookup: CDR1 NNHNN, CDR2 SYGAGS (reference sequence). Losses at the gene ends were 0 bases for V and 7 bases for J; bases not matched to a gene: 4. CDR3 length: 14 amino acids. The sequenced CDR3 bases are TGTGCCAGCGGTGATGCTGGGGGGGCGCGAGAACAGTAC. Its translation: CASGDAGGAREQY. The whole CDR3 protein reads CASGDAGGAREQYF.

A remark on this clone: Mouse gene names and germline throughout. CDR3 DNA (partial): TGTGCTAGCAGTAGAGATCGACTGGGGGCCCAGTAC. It specifies CASSRDRLGAQY. The full CDR3 reads CASSRDRLGAQYF. The chain has TRBV17 and TRBJ2-5, with 9 nucleotides matching TRBD2. The CDR3 end falls 1 residue outside the read, so it is completed with the germline J gene. This CDR3 contains 13 residues. V lost 0 bases, J lost 10 bases, and 2 bases stayed unmatched. Germline values: CDR1 MNHDT, CDR2 YYDKIL.

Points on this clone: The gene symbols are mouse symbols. The CDR3 protein is CASSYGGAPGQLYF. The DNA read from the CDR3 is TGTGCCAGCAGCTATGGGGGCGCACCCGGGCAGCTCTAC. The chain joins TRBV4 to TRBJ2-2, with D perhaps matching TRBD1 or TRBD2 (6 bases each). Coverage ceases 1 residue before the CDR3 finishes, and the germline J gene fills in the end. Germline assignment: CDR1 LGHDT and CDR2 YNNKQL (reference sequence). The length of the CDR3 is 14 residues. V dropped 3 bases and J dropped 6 bases, with 11 bases sitting between them. Full variable domain (missing parts from reference TRBV4 and TRBJ2-2): ETAVFQTPNYHVTQVGNEVSFNCKQTLGHDTMYWYKQDSKKLLKIMFSYNNKQLIVNETVPRRFSPQSSDKAHLNLRIKSVEPEDSAVYLCASSYGGAPGQLYFGEGSKLTVL.

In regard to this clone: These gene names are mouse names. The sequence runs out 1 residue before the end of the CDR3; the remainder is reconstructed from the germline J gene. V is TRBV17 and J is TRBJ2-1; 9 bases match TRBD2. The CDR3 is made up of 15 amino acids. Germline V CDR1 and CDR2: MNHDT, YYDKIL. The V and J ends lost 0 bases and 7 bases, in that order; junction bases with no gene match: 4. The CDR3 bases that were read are TGTGCTAGCAGTAGAGATGGGGGGGCGCGGGCTGAGCAGTTC. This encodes CASSRDGGARAEQF. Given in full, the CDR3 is CASSRDGGARAEQFF.

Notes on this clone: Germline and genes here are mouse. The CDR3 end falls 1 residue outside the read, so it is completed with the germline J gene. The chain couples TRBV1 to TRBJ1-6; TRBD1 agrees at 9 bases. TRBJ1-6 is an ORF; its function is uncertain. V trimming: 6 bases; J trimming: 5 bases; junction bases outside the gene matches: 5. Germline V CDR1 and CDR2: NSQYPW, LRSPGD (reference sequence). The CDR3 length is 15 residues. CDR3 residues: CTCSARDRDNSPLYF. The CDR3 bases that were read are TGCACCTGCAGCGCACGGGACAGGGATAATTCGCCCCTCTAC.

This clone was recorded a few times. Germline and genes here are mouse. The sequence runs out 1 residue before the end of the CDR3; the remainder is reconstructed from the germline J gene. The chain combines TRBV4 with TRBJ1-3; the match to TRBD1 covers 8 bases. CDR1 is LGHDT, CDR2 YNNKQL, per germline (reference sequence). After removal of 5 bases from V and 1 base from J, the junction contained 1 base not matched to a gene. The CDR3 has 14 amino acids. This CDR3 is CASSPGGSGNTLYF. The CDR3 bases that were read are TGTGCCAGCAGCCCAGGGGGCTCTGGAAATACGCTCTAT.

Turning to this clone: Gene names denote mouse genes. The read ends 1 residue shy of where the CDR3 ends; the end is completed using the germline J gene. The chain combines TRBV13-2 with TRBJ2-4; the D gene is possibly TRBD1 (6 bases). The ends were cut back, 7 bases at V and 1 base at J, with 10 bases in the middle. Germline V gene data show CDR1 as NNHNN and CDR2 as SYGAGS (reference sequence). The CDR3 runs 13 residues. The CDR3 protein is CASRDNGQNTLYF. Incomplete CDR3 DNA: TGTGCCAGCCGGGACAACGGTCAAAACACCTTGTAC.

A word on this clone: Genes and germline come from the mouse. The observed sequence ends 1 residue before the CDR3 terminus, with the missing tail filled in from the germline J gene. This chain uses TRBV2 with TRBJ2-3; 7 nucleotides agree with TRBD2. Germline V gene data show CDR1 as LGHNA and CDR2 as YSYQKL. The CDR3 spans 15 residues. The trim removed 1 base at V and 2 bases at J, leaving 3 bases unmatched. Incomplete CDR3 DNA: TGTGCCAGCAGCCAAGCTGGGGGATTTGCAGAAACGCTGTAT. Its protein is CASSQAGGFAETLY. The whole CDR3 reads CASSQAGGFAETLYF.

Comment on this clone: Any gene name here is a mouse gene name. CDR3 DNA (partial): TGTGCCAGCAGCCAAGACAGTAACAACCAGGCTCCGCTT. Translating gives CASSQDSNNQAPL. The whole CDR3 reads CASSQDSNNQAPLF. The chain employs TRBV5 and TRBJ1-5; no firm D call. Read data end 1 residue before the CDR3 end; the end is taken from the germline J gene. This CDR3 region has 14 residues. CDR1 and CDR2 (germline): LGHNA, YNLKQL (reference sequence). V was clipped by 0 bases and J by 0 bases, with 3 bases between them.

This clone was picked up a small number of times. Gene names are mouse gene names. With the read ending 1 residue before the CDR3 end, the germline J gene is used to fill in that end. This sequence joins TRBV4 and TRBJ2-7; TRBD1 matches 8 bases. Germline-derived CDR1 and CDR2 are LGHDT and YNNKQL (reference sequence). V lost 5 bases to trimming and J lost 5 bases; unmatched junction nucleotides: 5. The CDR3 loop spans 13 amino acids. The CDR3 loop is CASSPDRGDEQYF. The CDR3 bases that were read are TGTGCCAGCAGCCCTGACAGGGGAGATGAACAGTAC.

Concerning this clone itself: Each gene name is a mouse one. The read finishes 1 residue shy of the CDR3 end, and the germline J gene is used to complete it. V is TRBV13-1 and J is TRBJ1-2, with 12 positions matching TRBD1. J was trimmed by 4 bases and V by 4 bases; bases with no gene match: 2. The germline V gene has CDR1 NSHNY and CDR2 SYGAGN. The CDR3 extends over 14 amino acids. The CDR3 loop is CASSPGQGASDYTF. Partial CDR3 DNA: TGTGCCAGCAGTCCGGGACAGGGGGCCTCCGACTACACC.

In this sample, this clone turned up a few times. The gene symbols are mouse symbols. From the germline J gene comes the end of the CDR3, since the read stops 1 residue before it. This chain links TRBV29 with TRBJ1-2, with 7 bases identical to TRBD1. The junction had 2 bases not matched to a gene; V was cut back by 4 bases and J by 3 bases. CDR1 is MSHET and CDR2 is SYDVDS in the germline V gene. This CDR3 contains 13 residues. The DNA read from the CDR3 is TGTGCTAGCAGTTCCGGGACAGACTCCGACTACACC. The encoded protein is CASSSGTDSDYT. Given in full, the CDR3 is CASSSGTDSDYTF. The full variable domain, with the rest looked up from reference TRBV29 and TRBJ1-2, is DMKVTQMPRYLIKRMGENVLLECGQDMSHETMYWYRQDPGLGLQLIYISYDVDSNSEGDIPKGYRVSRKKREHFSLILDSAKTNQTSVYFCASSSGTDSDYTFGSGTRLLVI.